This TCR beta chain originates from a study of T cell responses to AZD1222 COVID-19 vaccine. Clones were sequenced by immunoSEQ multiplex PCR, and TCRdb holds only the in-frame ones, with some missing. The sample consists of roughly 120,000 clones, over 85% of them appearing once. Findings and caveats of the study: Repertoire sampling was restricted to post-peak T cell response timepoints.

In regard to this clone: Antigen unknown.

The CDR3 sequence is 16 residues long. The trim removed 2 bases at V and 6 bases at J, leaving 5 bases unmatched. Germline values: CDR1 MNHEY, CDR2 SVGAGI. Source: peripheral blood, taken on day 0 of AZD1222 vaccination. The rearrangement uses TRBV6-5 and TRBJ2-1; 12 positions match TRBD2. This sequence originates from an adult in good health. In nucleotides, the CDR3 is TGTGCCAGCAGTTACGCGTCTAGCGGGAGGGCCAATGAGCAGTTCTTC. This translates into CASSYASSGRANEQFF.